The entry below gives a single T cell receptor (beta chain) sequence along with its context. The sample is drawn from a study of blood T cell repertoires in COVID-19. In the source study's methods: The authors estimated nucleated cell counts from reference gene primer amplification. Generated by immunoSEQ multiplex PCR, the TCRdb table keeps only in-frame clones and is missing some. That table furnishes V, J and clone size, whereas the DNA furnished D and trimming. This table holds 29,000 or so clones, 80% to 90% found once. Germline V lookup: CDR1 WSHSY, CDR2 SAAADI. The CDR3 length is 15 residues. Trimming took off 7 bases at V and 0 bases at J, with 12 bases between the two ends.

The clonotype originates from a man in his 60s with acute or convalescent COVID-19. The chain joins TRBV10-2 to TRBJ2-2; tentative D call: TRBD1 (5 bases). Sequences were obtained from peripheral blood. Here the CDR3 DNA reads TGCGCCAGCACTTATCTGGGGCCGAACACCGGGGAGCTGTTTTTT. Translated: CASTYLGPNTGELFF.